The text below deals with one T cell receptor (beta chain). The CDR3 has 17 amino acids. Unmatched junction bases numbered 14, after V lost 2 bases and J lost 7 bases. From germline, CDR1 is SGHDT and CDR2 YYEEEE. The entry originates in a study of blood T cell repertoires in COVID-19. For the study at large: Sites in the United States, Italy and Spain provided acute and convalescent COVID-19 samples. T cells, B-cell-depleted T cells, or PBMCs provided the cDNA or gDNA that served as material.

Original handling: Amplified reference gene primers provided the basis for estimating nucleated cell counts. Profiled with immunoSEQ multiplex PCR; TCRdb holds only in-frame clones, not every one. For V, J and clone size, that table is used; D and trimming come from the DNA. The sample includes a few hundred thousand clones, over 80% of them seen just once. The source material was peripheral blood. This chain uses TRBV5-6 with TRBJ2-3; 9 bases agree with TRBD2. This sequence originates from a man aged 55-75 years who had recovered from COVID-19. This CDR3 reads CASSFMTSGRGANTQYF. CDR3 DNA: TGTGCCAGCAGCTTCATGACTAGCGGAAGGGGGGCGAATACGCAGTATTTT.